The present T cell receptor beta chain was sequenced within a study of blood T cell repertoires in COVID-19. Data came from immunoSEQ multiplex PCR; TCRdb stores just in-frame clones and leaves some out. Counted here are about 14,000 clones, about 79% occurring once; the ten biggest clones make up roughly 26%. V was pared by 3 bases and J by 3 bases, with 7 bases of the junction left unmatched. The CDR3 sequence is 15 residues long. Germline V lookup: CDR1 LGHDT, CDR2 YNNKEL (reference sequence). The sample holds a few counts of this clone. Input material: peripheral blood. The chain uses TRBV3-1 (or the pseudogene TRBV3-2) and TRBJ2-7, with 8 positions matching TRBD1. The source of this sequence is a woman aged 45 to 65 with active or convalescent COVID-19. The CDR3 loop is CASSQDRVARYEQYF. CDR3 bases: TGTGCCAGCAGCCAGGACAGGGTAGCCCGCTACGAGCAGTACTTC.